Each of the 32 T cell receptor beta chains below was sequenced from the same sample in a study of T cell responses to AZD1222 COVID-19 vaccine. The protocol was immunoSEQ multiplex PCR, while the TCRdb copy is restricted to in-frame clones and leaves out a portion. The sample has some 150,000 clones, over 85% seen once; the top ten hold about 3.9%. The source material was peripheral blood, sampled on day 0 of AZD1222 vaccination. Receptor source: an adult in good health.

The rearrangement links TRBV6-4 to TRBJ1-5; D call uncertain. The CDR3 is made up of 15 amino acids. Trimming removed 0 bases at V and 2 bases at J, with 8 bases between. Per germline, CDR1 MRHNA and CDR2 SNTAGT. The CDR3 protein is CASSDSPYRNQPQHF. For the CDR3, the DNA is TGTGCCAGCAGTGACTCCCCTTATCGCAATCAGCCCCAGCATTTT.

In DNA form, the CDR3 reads TGTGCCAGCAGCAAGATGGGGGGCCCAAATCAGCCCCAGCATTTT. This gives the protein CASSKMGGPNQPQHF. J is TRBJ1-5 and V is TRBV7-9; TRBD1 is a possible D gene (6 bases). CDR1 and CDR2 from the germline V gene are SEHNR and FQNEAQ (reference sequence). The CDR3 extends over 15 amino acids. V dropped 5 bases and J dropped 4 bases, with 15 bases sitting between them.

This chain joins TRBV19 and TRBJ1-3; TRBD1 matches 7 bases. The CDR3 spans 14 residues. Per the germline V gene, CDR1 is LNHDA and CDR2 is SQIVND (reference sequence). Trimming cost V 3 bases and J 4 bases; bases outside gene matches: 3. The CDR3 here is CASSMTGSGNTIYF. CDR3 bases: TGTGCCAGTAGTATGACAGGGTCAGGAAACACCATATATTTT.

The rearrangement uses TRBV7-8 and TRBJ1-4; tentatively, D is TRBD1 (5 bases). The CDR3 has 13 residues. V dropped 5 bases and J dropped 8 bases, with 12 bases sitting between them. Germline V gene sequence: CDR1 SGHVS, CDR2 FQNEAQ. The CDR3 coding sequence is TGTGCCAGCAGCCGTTCGACAGCAGAAAAACTGTTTTTT. Amino acids: CASSRSTAEKLFF.

The chain employs TRBV6-1 and TRBJ1-2, with D uncertain. Trimming took 2 bases from V and 0 from J, leaving 10 bases between them. The CDR3 totals 15 residues. Per germline, CDR1 MNHNS and CDR2 SASEGT. The CDR3 is CASSERPEANYGYTF. DNA of the CDR3: TGTGCCAGCAGTGAAAGGCCGGAAGCTAACTATGGCTACACCTTC.

The chain links TRBV5-1 to TRBJ1-1, with no clear D. Germline V lookup: CDR1 SGHRS, CDR2 YFSETQ. V was cut by 1 base and J by 1 base, with 8 bases left in between. The CDR3 spans 14 residues. The CDR3 protein is CASSLSSRNTEAFF. DNA for the CDR3: TGCGCCAGCAGCTTGTCGTCCAGGAACACTGAAGCTTTCTTT.

In this sample, this clone turned up once. The V gene is TRBV7-2, the J gene TRBJ1-4; tentative D call: TRBD1 (6 bases). Germline V gives CDR1 SGHTA, CDR2 FQGNSA. V was cut by 4 bases and J by 7 bases, with 13 bases left in between. CDR3 length: 14 amino acids. CDR3 region: CASSWSGAREKLFF. Here the CDR3 DNA reads TGTGCCAGCAGCTGGTCGGGGGCGCGTGAAAAACTGTTTTTT.

The chain employs TRBV19 and TRBJ1-1, with D possibly TRBD1 on 5 matching bases. V shed 3 bases and J shed 3 bases, with 14 bases lying between them. CDR3 length: 15 residues. The germline V gene has CDR1 LNHDA and CDR2 SQIVND (reference sequence). CDR3 loop: CASSIQGLGYTEAFF. For the CDR3, the DNA is TGTGCCAGTAGTATCCAGGGATTAGGTTACACTGAAGCTTTCTTT.

V and J are TRBV11-2 and TRBJ1-1; D is possibly TRBD1 (5 bases). This CDR3 spans 16 amino acids. Germline CDR1 is SGHAT and CDR2 is FQNNGV. V lost 3 bases and J lost 0, with 14 bases in between. DNA for the CDR3: TGTGCCAGCAGCTTTGTGGGGGGGAGCATGAACACTGAAGCTTTCTTT. It is translated as CASSFVGGSMNTEAFF.

The rearrangement uses TRBV5-1 and TRBJ2-3; 8 nucleotides agree with TRBD1. After removal of 4 bases from V and 0 bases from J, the junction contained 22 bases not matched to a gene. Germline CDR1 SGHRS, CDR2 YFSETQ. This CDR3 spans 21 amino acids. In DNA form, the CDR3 reads TGCGCCAGCAGCCCAGGGCTTTGGGGGGACAGGCGATATTCTAGCACAGATACGCAGTATTTT. Translated, it gives CASSPGLWGDRRYSSTDTQYF.

This chain connects TRBV28 to TRBJ2-5, with 7 bases lining up with TRBD1. The CDR3 has 14 amino acids. Germline-derived CDR1 and CDR2 are MDHEN and SYDVKM. V lost 6 bases and J lost 5; bases outside the gene matches: 9. CDR3 sequence (DNA): TGTGCCAGCAGCGCTACGGGACAGACCGAGACCCAGTACTTC. Protein: CASSATGQTETQYF.

The V gene is TRBV10-3, the J gene TRBJ2-3, with a weak D call TRBD2 (6 bases). V lost 2 bases and J lost 2, with 14 bases in between. The CDR3 is 16 amino acids. Germline CDR1 and CDR2: ENHRY and SYGVKD. This CDR3 is CAISESASEITDTQYF. The CDR3 DNA follows: TGTGCCATCAGTGAGAGCGCTAGCGAGATCACAGATACGCAGTATTTT.

The chain combines TRBV10-1 with TRBJ2-1; TRBD1 might be the D (6 bases). The germline V gene has CDR1 WNHNN and CDR2 SYGVQD (reference sequence). Trimming took off 8 bases at V and 3 bases at J, with 17 bases between the two ends. The CDR3 runs 15 residues. Here the CDR3 reads CASAPMGAYYNEQFF. The CDR3 DNA reads TGCGCCAGCGCTCCCATGGGGGCCTACTACAATGAGCAGTTCTTC.

The rearrangement joins TRBV5-5 to TRBJ1-3; no firm D call. The germline V gene has CDR1 SGHKS and CDR2 YYEKEE (reference sequence). V lost 0 bases and J lost 4, with 17 bases in between. The CDR3 runs to 17 residues. The CDR3 protein is CASSLGVAAARGNTIYF. The CDR3 DNA reads as TGTGCCAGCAGCTTGGGGGTCGCAGCGGCTCGAGGAAACACCATATATTTT.

This clone was observed once. V and J are TRBV7-2 and TRBJ1-1; possibly TRBD1 for D (6 bases). Germline V gives CDR1 SGHTA, CDR2 FQGNSA. CDR3 size: 14 residues. V was shortened by 5 bases and J by 5 bases, with 15 bases between the two germline ends. CDR3 loop: CASSPDSRRTEAFF. The CDR3 DNA follows: TGTGCCAGCAGCCCGGACAGCAGGCGGACTGAAGCTTTCTTT.

This chain uses TRBV5-5 with TRBJ1-1; D may be TRBD1 (5 bases). Germline V gives CDR1 SGHKS, CDR2 YYEKEE (reference sequence). The CDR3 has 14 amino acids. Trimming removed 2 bases at V and 5 bases at J, with 13 bases between. CDR3 nucleotide sequence: TGTGCCAGCAGCTTTTACAGTCGGGGGACTGAAGCTTTCTTT. Translation: CASSFYSRGTEAFF.

This chain links TRBV12-3 or TRBV12-4 with TRBJ2-6; D not resolved. V shed 4 bases and J shed 4 bases, with 5 bases lying between them. The CDR3 sequence is 13 residues long. The chain's CDR3 is CASSSAGANVLTF. DNA of the CDR3: TGTGCCAGCAGTTCAGCGGGGGCCAACGTCCTGACTTTC.

The V and J genes are TRBV6-5 and TRBJ1-2; a possible D gene is TRBD1 (6 bases). This CDR3 contains 15 residues. Germline CDR1 is MNHEY and CDR2 is SVGAGI. Trimming cost V 4 bases and J 2 bases, with 14 bases left between them. CDR3 amino acids: CASSSMGTRNYGYTF. CDR3 in DNA: TGTGCCAGCAGTTCGATGGGGACACGAAACTATGGCTACACCTTC.

V usage is TRBV18 and J usage is TRBJ1-5, with unresolved D. From germline, CDR1 is KGHSH and CDR2 LQKENI. With 0 bases removed from V and 8 bases from J, the gap between germline ends came to 8 bases. CDR3 length equals 13 residues. This chain's CDR3 is CASSPPGGEPQHF. For the CDR3, the DNA is TGTGCCAGCTCACCACCGGGTGGAGAGCCCCAGCATTTT.

The chain has TRBV5-4 and TRBJ1-5; no definite D call. The CDR3 runs to 14 residues. Germline V gene data show CDR1 as SGHNT and CDR2 as YYREEE (reference sequence). V was trimmed by 1 base and J by 3 bases, leaving 8 bases between them. The CDR3 spells CASSLPGPNQPQHF. The CDR3 DNA is TGTGCCAGCAGCTTGCCAGGACCCAATCAGCCCCAGCATTTT.

The genes are TRBV5-8 and TRBJ1-2; 10 bases are a match to TRBD1. Germline trimming cut 0 bases from V and 4 bases from J; bases unmatched to any gene: 3. CDR1 and CDR2 (germline): SGHTS, YDEGEE. This CDR3 contains 15 residues. The chain's CDR3 is CASSLAGQGRYGYTF. The DNA of the CDR3 is TGTGCCAGCAGCTTGGCGGGACAGGGGCGCTATGGCTACACCTTC.

The chain links TRBV7-8 to TRBJ1-1; TRBD1 might be the D (6 bases). CDR3 size: 15 residues. The V end lost 5 bases, the J end lost 1 base, and 14 bases lay between the germline ends. Germline CDR1 and CDR2: SGHVS and FQNEAQ. CDR3 loop: CASSARQVANTEAFF. The CDR3 DNA is TGTGCCAGCAGCGCCCGACAGGTAGCGAACACTGAAGCTTTCTTT. Filled out from reference TRBV7-8 and TRBJ1-1, the complete variable domain reads GAGVSQSPRYKVAKRGQDVALRCDPISGHVSLFWYQQALGQGPEFLTYFQNEAQLDKSGLPSDRFFAERPEGSVSTLKIQRTQQEDSAVYLCASSARQVANTEAFFGQGTRLTVV.

The chain employs TRBV11-2 and TRBJ2-1, with D possibly TRBD2 on 7 matching bases. The CDR3 loop spans 16 amino acids. Germline CDR1 reads SGHAT; CDR2 reads FQNNGV. V lost 1 base, J lost 2 bases, and 12 bases lay in between. Written as DNA, the CDR3 is TGTGCCAGCAGCTTAGGAGGGAGGGGGGCCTACAATGAGCAGTTCTTC. It translates to CASSLGGRGAYNEQFF.

The chain carries TRBV14 and TRBJ2-5, with a possible D match to TRBD1 (5 bases). V was clipped by 1 base and J by 1 base, with 16 bases between them. CDR3 length equals 17 residues. Germline V gene sequence: CDR1 SGHDN, CDR2 FVKESK. The DNA of the CDR3 is TGTGCCAGCAGCCAAGTAACAGGAGTCGTTGGCCAAGAGACCCAGTACTTC. It yields the protein CASSQVTGVVGQETQYF.

The chain has TRBV3-1 (or the pseudogene TRBV3-2) and TRBJ1-1; D gene uncertain. The germline gives CDR1 LGHDT, CDR2 YNNKEL (reference sequence). There are 15 residues in the CDR3. The V end was cut by 0 bases, the J end by 2 bases, with 10 bases between. For the CDR3, the DNA is TGTGCCAGCAGCCAAGACCCCGGATACAACACTGAAGCTTTCTTT. Residues: CASSQDPGYNTEAFF.

This chain uses TRBV19 with TRBJ1-1; TRBD1 matches at 8 bases. Germline loops: CDR1 LNHDA, CDR2 SQIVND (reference sequence). Trimming removed 6 bases from V and 1 base from J; junction bases left unmatched: 7. CDR3 size: 15 residues. The CDR3 DNA follows: TGTGCCAGTAGAACAGGACAGGGAGGGAACACTGAAGCTTTCTTT. It yields the protein CASRTGQGGNTEAFF.

The chain combines TRBV27 with TRBJ2-2; TRBD2 is a possible D gene (6 bases). V gave up 5 bases and J gave up 6 bases, with 13 bases separating them. This CDR3 has 14 amino acids. The germline V gene has CDR1 MNHEY and CDR2 SMNVEV (reference sequence). The CDR3 nucleotides read TGTGCCAGCAGTACTACTAGCCCAGCCGGGGAGCTGTTTTTT. This translates into CASSTTSPAGELFF.

This clone was detected once. The rearrangement uses TRBV11-2 and TRBJ2-7; 9 positions match TRBD1. V lost 5 bases and J lost 2; bases outside the gene matches: 7. The germline CDR1 and CDR2 sequences are SGHAT and FQNNGV. CDR3 length equals 15 residues. The CDR3 protein is CASSGTGGRAYEQYF. Written as DNA, the CDR3 is TGTGCCAGCAGCGGAACAGGGGGCAGGGCCTACGAGCAGTACTTC.

V is TRBV6-1 and J is TRBJ2-2, with 15 positions matching TRBD2. CDR1 and CDR2 (germline): MNHNS, SASEGT. The V segment lost 4 bases and the J segment 5 bases; nucleotides outside the gene matches: 5. The CDR3 extends over 17 amino acids. The CDR3 here is CASSAGLAGGGTGELFF. The CDR3 region has the DNA TGTGCCAGCAGTGCGGGACTAGCGGGGGGTGGGACCGGGGAGCTGTTTTTT.

This rearrangement joins TRBV3-1 (or the pseudogene TRBV3-2) to TRBJ1-4, with TRBD1 as a possible D gene (5 bases). There are 14 residues in the CDR3. Looked up from germline, CDR1 is LGHDT and CDR2 is YNNKEL (reference sequence). The V end was cut by 4 bases, the J end by 6 bases, with 12 bases between. As DNA, the CDR3 is TGTGCCAGCAGCCCGACAGTTACCGATGAAAAACTGTTTTTT. Encoded protein: CASSPTVTDEKLFF.

Points on this clone: Germline is not matched at one junction end, which may reflect a read error. The J gene is TRBJ1-2, the V gene TRBV6-5; no reliable D call. The germline V gene has CDR1 MNHEY and CDR2 SVGAGI. The CDR3 contains 11 residues. The DNA for the CDR3 is TGCGCCGGCTGGGGATACTATGGCTACACCTTC. It encodes CAGWGYYGYTF.

This chain connects TRBV18 to TRBJ2-1; 8 bases line up with TRBD2. V lost 3 bases, J lost 5 bases, and 9 bases stayed unmatched. The germline CDR1 and CDR2 sequences are KGHSH and LQKENI. The CDR3 consists of 16 residues. CDR3 loop: CASSPAGTRGNNEQFF. CDR3 nucleotide sequence: TGTGCCAGCTCACCCGCCGGGACTAGGGGGAACAATGAGCAGTTCTTC.